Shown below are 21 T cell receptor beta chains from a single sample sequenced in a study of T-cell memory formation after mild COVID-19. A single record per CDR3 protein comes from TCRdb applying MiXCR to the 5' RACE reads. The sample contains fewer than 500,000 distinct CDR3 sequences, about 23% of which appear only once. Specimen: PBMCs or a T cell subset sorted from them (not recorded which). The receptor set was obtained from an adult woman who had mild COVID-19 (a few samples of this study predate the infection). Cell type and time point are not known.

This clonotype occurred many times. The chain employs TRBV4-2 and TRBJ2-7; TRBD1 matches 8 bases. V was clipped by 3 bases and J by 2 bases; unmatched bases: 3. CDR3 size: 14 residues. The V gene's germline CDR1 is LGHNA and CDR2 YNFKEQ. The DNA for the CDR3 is TGTGCCAGCAGCCACACGGGACAGGCCTACGAGCAGTACTTC. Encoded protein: CASSHTGQAYEQYF.

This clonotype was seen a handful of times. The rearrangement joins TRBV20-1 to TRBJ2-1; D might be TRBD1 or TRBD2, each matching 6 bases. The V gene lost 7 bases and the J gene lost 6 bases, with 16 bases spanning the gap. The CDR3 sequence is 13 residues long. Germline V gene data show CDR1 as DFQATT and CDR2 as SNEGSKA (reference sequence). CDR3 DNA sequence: TGCAGTGGGTTATTTGGGGGGCCCAATGAGCAGTTCTTC. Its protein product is CSGLFGGPNEQFF.

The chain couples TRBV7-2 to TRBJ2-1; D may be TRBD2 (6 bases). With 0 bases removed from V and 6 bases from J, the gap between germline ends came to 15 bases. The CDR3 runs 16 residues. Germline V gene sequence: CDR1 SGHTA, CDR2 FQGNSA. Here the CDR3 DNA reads TGTGCCAGCAGCTTAGCCCTAGCGATTAAGGTCAATGAGCAGTTCTTC. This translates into CASSLALAIKVNEQFF.

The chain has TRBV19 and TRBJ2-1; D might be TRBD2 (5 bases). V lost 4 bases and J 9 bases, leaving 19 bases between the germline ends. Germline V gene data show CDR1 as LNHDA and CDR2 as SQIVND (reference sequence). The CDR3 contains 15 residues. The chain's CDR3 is CASSSWRTGSGEQFF. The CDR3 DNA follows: TGTGCCAGTAGTAGTTGGAGGACGGGGAGTGGTGAGCAGTTCTTC.

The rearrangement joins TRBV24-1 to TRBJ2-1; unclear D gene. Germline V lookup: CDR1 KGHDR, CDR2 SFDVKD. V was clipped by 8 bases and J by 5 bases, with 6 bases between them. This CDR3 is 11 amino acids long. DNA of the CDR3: TGTGCCACCAATAACAACAATGAGCAGTTCTTC. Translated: CATNNNNEQFF.

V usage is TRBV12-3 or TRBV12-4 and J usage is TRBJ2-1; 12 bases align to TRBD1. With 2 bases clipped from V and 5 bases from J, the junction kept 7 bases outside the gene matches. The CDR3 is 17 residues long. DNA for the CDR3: TGTGCCAGCAGTTTACCGGGACAGGGGGCGGGGAACAATGAGCAGTTCTTC. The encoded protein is CASSLPGQGAGNNEQFF.

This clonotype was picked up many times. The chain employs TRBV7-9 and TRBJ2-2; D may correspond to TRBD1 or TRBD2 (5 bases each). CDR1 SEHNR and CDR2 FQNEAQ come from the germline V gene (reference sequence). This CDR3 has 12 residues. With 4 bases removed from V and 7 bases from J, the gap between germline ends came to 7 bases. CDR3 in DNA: TGTGCCAGCAGCTGGGACGTCGGGGAGCTGTTTTTT. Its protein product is CASSWDVGELFF.

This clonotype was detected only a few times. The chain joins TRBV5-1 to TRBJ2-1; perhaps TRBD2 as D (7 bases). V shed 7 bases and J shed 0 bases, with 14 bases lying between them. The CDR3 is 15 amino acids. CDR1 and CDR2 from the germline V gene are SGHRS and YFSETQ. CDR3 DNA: TGCGCCAGCGTGAGAGGGGGGGCCTCCTACAATGAGCAGTTCTTC. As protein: CASVRGGASYNEQFF.

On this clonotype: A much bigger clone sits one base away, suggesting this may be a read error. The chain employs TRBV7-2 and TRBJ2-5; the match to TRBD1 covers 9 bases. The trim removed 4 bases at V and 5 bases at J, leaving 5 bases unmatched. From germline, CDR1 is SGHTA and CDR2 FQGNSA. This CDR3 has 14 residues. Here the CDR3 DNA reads TGTGCCAGCAGCTCCCGGACAGGGGTGGAGACCCAGTACTTC. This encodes CASSSRTGVETQYF.

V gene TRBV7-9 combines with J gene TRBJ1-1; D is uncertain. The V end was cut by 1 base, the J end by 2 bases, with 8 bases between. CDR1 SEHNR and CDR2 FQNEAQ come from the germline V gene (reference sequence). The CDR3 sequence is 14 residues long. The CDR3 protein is CASSLDEVNTEAFF. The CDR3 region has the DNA TGTGCCAGCAGCTTAGACGAGGTAAACACTGAAGCTTTCTTT.

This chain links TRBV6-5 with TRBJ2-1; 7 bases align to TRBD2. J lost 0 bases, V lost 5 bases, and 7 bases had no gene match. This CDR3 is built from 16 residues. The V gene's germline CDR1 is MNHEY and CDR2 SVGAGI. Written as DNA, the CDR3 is TGTGCCAGCAGTCGTGGACCGGGAGGCTCCTACAATGAGCAGTTCTTC. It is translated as CASSRGPGGSYNEQFF.

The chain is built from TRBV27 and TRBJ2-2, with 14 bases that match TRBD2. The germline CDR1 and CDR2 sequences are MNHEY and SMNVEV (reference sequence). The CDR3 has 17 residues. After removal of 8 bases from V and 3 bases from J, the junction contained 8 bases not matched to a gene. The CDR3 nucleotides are TGTGCCAGCTATGGACTAGCGGGAGGCCCGTACACCGGGGAGCTGTTTTTT. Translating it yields CASYGLAGGPYTGELFF.

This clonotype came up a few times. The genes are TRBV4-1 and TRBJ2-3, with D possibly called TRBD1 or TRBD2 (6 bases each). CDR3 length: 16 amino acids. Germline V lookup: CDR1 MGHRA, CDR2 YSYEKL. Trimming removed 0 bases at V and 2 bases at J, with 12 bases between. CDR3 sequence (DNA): TGCGCCAGCAGCCAAGATTGGGGGGCATACACAGATACGCAGTATTTT. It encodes CASSQDWGAYTDTQYF.

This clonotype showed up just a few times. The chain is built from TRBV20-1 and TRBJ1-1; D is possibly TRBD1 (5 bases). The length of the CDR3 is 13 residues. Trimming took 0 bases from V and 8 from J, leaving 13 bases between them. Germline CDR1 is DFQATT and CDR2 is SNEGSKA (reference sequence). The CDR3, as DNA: TGCAGTGCTAGAGATCTCAGACAGAGAGAAGCTTTCTTT. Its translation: CSARDLRQREAFF.

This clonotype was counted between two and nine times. CDR3 DNA sequence: TGCGCCAGCAGCTCCGGGTCCAATGAGCAGTTCTTC. This translates into CASSSGSNEQFF. V is TRBV5-1 and J is TRBJ2-1; D remains ambiguous. Germline CDR1 and CDR2: SGHRS and YFSETQ. The CDR3 is 12 amino acids. Trimming cost V 3 bases and J 6 bases, with 7 bases left between them. The full variable domain, completed using reference TRBV5-1 and TRBJ2-1, is KAGVTQTPRYLIKTRGQQVTLSCSPISGHRSVSWYQQTPGQGLQFLFEYFSETQRNKGNFPGRFSGRQFSNSRSEMNVSTLELGDSALYLCASSSGSNEQFFGPGTRLTVL.

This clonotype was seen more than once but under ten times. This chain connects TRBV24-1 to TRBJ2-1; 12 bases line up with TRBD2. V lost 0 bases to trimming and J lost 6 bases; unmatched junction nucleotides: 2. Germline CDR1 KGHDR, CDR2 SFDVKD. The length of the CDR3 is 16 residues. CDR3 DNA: TGTGCCACCAGTGATTTGCCACTAGCGGGAGGCAATGAGCAGTTCTTC. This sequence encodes CATSDLPLAGGNEQFF.

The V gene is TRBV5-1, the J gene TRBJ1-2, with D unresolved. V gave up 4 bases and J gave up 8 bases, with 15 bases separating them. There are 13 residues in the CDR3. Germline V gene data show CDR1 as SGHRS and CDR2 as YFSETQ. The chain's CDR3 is CASSDDRAGGYTF. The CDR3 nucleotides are TGCGCCAGCAGCGATGATAGGGCGGGCGGCTACACCTTC.

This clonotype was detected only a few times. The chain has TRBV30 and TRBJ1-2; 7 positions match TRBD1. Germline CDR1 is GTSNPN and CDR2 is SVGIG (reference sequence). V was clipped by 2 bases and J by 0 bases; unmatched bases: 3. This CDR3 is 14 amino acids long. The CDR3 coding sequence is TGTGCCTGGAGTCGGGACAGAACTAACTATGGCTACACCTTC. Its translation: CAWSRDRTNYGYTF.

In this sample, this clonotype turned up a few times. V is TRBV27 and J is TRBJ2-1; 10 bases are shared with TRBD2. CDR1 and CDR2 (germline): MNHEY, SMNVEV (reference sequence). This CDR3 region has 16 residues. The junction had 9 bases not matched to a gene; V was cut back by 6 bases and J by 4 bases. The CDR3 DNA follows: TGTGCCAGCAGGGCCAGACTAGCGGGCTTTTACAATGAGCAGTTCTTC. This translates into CASRARLAGFYNEQFF.

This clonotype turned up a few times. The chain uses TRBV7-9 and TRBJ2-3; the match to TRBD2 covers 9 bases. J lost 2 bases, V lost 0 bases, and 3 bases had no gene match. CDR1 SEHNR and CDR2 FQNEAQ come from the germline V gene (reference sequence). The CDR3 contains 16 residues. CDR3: CASSLASGGITDTQYF. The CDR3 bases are TGTGCCAGCAGCTTAGCGAGCGGGGGGATCACAGATACGCAGTATTTT. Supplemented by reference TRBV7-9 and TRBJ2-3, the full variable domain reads DTGVSQNPRHKITKRGQNVTFRCDPISEHNRLYWYRQTLGQGPEFLTYFQNEAQLEKSRLLSDRFSAERPKGSFSTLEIQRTEQGDSAMYLCASSLASGGITDTQYFGPGTRLTVL.

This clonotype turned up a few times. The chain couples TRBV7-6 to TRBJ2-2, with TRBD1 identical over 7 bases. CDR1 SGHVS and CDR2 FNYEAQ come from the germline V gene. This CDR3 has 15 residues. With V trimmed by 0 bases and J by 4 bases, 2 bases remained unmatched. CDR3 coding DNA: TGTGCCAGCAGCTTAGCAGGGGGCCGCACCGGGGAGCTGTTTTTT. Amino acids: CASSLAGGRTGELFF.